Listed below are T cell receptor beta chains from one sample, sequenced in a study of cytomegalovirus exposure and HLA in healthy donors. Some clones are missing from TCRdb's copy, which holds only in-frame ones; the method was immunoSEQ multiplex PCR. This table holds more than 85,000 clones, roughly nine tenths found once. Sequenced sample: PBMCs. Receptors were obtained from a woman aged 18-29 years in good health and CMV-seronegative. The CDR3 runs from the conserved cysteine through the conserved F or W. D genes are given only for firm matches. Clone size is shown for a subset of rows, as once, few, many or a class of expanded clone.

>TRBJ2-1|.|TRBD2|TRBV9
TGTGCCAGCAGCGTAGGACTAGCGGGGTATGAGCAGTTCTTC
CASSVGLAGYEQFF
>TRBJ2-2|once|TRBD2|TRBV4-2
TGTGCCAGCACACTAGCGGGGACCGGGGAGCTGTTTTTT
CASTLAGTGELFF
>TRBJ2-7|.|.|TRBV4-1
TGCGCCAGCAGCCAAGATTTGAGAGGTGTCAGGGACTACGAGCAGTACTTC
CASSQDLRGVRDYEQYF
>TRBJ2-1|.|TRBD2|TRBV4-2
TGTGCCAGCAGCCAAGATGTCCTAGCGGGAGGCTCCTACAATGAGCAGTTCTTC
CASSQDVLAGGSYNEQFF
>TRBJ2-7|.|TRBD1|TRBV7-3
TGTGCCAGCAGCCCATCCCCAGACAGGGGCGCCTACGAGCAGTACTTC
CASSPSPDRGAYEQYF
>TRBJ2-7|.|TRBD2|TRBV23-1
TGCGCCAGCAGTCTAAGCCGCGGGAGCAACGATCCTTCCTACGAGCAGTACTTC
CASSLSRGSNDPSYEQYF
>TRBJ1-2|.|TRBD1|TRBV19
TGTGCCAGTATTGGATCGAGACAGGGCTATGGCTACACCTTC
CASIGSRQGYGYTF
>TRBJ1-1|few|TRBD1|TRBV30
TGTGCCTGGGGTGCGGGGACAGGGCTCCCTGAAGCTTTCTTT
CAWGAGTGLPEAFF
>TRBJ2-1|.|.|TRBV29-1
TGCAGCGGCTGGACAGAACACATGTTCTTC
CSGWTEHMFF
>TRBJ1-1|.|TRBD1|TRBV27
TGTGCCAGCAGCCGCGACAGGGGGAACACTGAAGCTTTCTTT
CASSRDRGNTEAFF
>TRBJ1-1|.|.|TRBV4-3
TGCGCCAGCAGTCCTGACAGATACACTGAAGCTTTCTTT
CASSPDRYTEAFF
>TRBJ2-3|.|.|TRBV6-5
TGTGCCGCTGCGGATTTTAGCACAGATACGCAGTATTTT
CAAADFSTDTQYF
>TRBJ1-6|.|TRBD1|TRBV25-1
TGTGCCAGCAGTGAATGGAGCGGACAGGGCCTAAATTCACCCCTCCACTTT
CASSEWSGQGLNSPLHF
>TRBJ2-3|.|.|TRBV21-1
TGTGCCAGCAGCAAAGAACGGCGGCAGGGAACTAGCACAGATACGCAGTATTTT
CASSKERRQGTSTDTQYF
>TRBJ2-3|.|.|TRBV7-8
TGTGCCAGCAGCTTAGCGATACTAGCTCTTTCCACAGATACGCAGTATTTT
CASSLAILALSTDTQYF
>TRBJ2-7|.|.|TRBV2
TGTGCCAGCAGTGTAACAGGCGTATCCTACGAGCAGTACTTC
CASSVTGVSYEQYF
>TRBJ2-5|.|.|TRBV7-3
TGTGCCAGCAGCCCAATTCGTCAGATCCAAGAGACCCAGTACTTC
CASSPIRQIQETQYF
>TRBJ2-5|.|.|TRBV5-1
TGCGCCAGCAGCTTGGTAGGAGGGGAGGAGACCCAGTACTTC
CASSLVGGEETQYF
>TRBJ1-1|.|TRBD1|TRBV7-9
TGTGCCAGCAGCTTCGGAACAGGGGGTCGTAAGAACACTGAAGCTTTCTTT
CASSFGTGGRKNTEAFF
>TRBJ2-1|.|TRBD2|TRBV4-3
TGCGCCAGCAGCCAGCGTGCCGGACAAGGGCTAGCGGGAGTTCACAATGAGCAGTTCTTC
CASSQRAGQGLAGVHNEQFF
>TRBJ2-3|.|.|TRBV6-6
TGTGCCAGCAGGGGCGGGGGCACAGATACGCAGTATTTT
CASRGGGTDTQYF
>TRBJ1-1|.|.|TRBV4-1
TGCGCCAGCAGCCAAGGATGGGCCTCACACATGAACACTGAAGCTTTCTTT
CASSQGWASHMNTEAFF
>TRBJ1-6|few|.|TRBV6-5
TGTGCCAGCAGTTACTTTAGTGGGGGCCGGTCACCCCTCCACTTT
CASSYFSGGRSPLHF
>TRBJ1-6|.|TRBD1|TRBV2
TGTGCCAGCAGGGACTTGACAGGGAGTAATTCACCCCTCCACTTT
CASRDLTGSNSPLHF
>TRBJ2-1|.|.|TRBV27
TGTGCCAGCAGTGTACCGGGACACACCGACAATGAGCAGTTCTTC
CASSVPGHTDNEQFF
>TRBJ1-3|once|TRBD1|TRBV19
TGTGCCAGTACCGACAGGGCTATTGGAAACACCATATATTTT
CASTDRAIGNTIYF
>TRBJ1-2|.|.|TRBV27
TGTGCCAGCTCCGGGGGTGGCGGCTACACCTTC
CASSGGGGYTF
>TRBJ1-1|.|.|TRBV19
TGTGCCAGTAGACAGAACACTGAAGCTTTCTTT
CASRQNTEAFF
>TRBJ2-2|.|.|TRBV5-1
TGCGCCAGCAGCTTGGGACAGTTCGGGGAGCTGTTTTTT
CASSLGQFGELFF
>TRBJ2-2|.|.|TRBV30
TGTGCCTGGAGTGGAGAGGGGACAAACACCGGGGAGCTGTTTTTT
CAWSGEGTNTGELFF
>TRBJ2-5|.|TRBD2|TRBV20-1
TGCAGTGCTCAACCGGGACTAGTCCAGTACTTC
CSAQPGLVQYF
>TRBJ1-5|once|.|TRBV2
TGTGCCAGCAGTGACTCTGAGGGACAGCCCCAGCATTTT
CASSDSEGQPQHF
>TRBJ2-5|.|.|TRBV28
TGTGCCAGCACCCGAGGCGGGGCCCGCCAAGAGACCCAGTACTTC
CASTRGGARQETQYF
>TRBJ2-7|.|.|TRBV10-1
TGCGCCAGCAGTGAGTCTTCAGGGGAAGGCGAGCAGTACTTC
CASSESSGEGEQYF
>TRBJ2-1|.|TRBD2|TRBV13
TGTGCCAGCAGTCGGCGACTAGCGGGGGGGACCTACAATGAGCAGTTCTTC
CASSRRLAGGTYNEQFF
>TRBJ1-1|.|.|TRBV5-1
TGCGCCAGCAGCTCGATGGACAGTATGAACACTGAAGCTTTCTTT
CASSSMDSMNTEAFF
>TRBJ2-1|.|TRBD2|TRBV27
TGTGCCAGCAGCTCCCTGTTTATTAGCGGGAGTCATGAGCAGTTCTTC
CASSSLFISGSHEQFF
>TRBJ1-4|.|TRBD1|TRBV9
TGTGCCAGCAGCTATACAGGGGCCCCTAATGAAAAACTGTTTTTT
CASSYTGAPNEKLFF
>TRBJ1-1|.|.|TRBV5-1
TGCGCCAGCAGCTCGGGTGGGGCGGCTTTCTTT
CASSSGGAAFF
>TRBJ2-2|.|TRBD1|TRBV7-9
TGTGCCAGCAGCTTACATTCCGGGACAGTTTCTGCCGGGGAGCTGTTTTTT
CASSLHSGTVSAGELFF
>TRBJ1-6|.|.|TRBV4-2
TGTGCCAGCAGCCCCAAGGACTTGATCTATAATTCACCCCTCCACTTT
CASSPKDLIYNSPLHF
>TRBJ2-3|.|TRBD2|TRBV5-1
TGCGCCAGCAGCTTGGGGCTAGCGGGAGCGGATACGCAGTATTTT
CASSLGLAGADTQYF
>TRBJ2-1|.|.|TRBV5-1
TGCGCCAGCAGCTTTCTCGCCCGGGGGGCGGGGGCCAACTCCTACAATGAGCAGTTCTTC
CASSFLARGAGANSYNEQFF
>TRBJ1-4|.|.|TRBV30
TGTGCCTGGAGTGTACGCGGGGGTACGGCTAATGAAAAACTGTTTTTT
CAWSVRGGTANEKLFF
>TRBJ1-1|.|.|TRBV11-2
TGTGCCAGCAGCTCGGGGTTTGAGACTGAAGCTTTCTTT
CASSSGFETEAFF
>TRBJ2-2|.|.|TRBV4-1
TGCGCCAGCAGCCAACCACTAAGGGGCACCGGGGAGCTGTTTTTT
CASSQPLRGTGELFF
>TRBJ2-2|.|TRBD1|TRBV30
TGTGCCTGGAGTGTGTGGGGACAGGGGGTAACCGGGGAGCTGTTTTTT
CAWSVWGQGVTGELFF
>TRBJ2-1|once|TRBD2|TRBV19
TGTGCCAGTAGGATGAGGCGGGGGGGTTATGAGCAGTTCTTC
CASRMRRGGYEQFF
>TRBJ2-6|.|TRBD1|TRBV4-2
TGTGCCAGCAGCCAAGAAACAGGGGGCTCTGGGGCCAACGTCCTGACTTTC
CASSQETGGSGANVLTF
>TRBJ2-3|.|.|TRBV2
TGTGCCAGCAGTGGTCAAGATACGCAGTATTTT
CASSGQDTQYF
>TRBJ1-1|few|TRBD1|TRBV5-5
TGTGCCTCTTTGACAGGGGGCGCCCCCCTTGAAGCTTTCTTT
CASLTGGAPLEAFF
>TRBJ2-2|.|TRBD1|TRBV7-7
TGTGCTAGCACCTCCGCCCGGGAACAGGGGGCCGGGGAGCTGTTTTTT
CASTSAREQGAGELFF
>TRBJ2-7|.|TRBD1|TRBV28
TGTGCCAGCAGTCCCGGGACAGGGGCCTACGAGCAGTACTTC
CASSPGTGAYEQYF
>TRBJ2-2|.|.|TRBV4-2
TGTGCCAGCAGCCAAGGGGAGGTGGGCGGGGAGCTGTTTTTT
CASSQGEVGGELFF
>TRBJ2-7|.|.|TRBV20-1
TGCAGTGCTAGTACAGACTACGAGCAGTACTTC
CSASTDYEQYF
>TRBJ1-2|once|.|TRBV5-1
TGCGCCAGCAGCTTGAGCGGGCAGGGCCCCAACTATGGCTACACCTTC
CASSLSGQGPNYGYTF
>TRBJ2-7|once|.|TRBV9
TGTGCCAGCAGCGTACAGGGATCAAACTACGAGCAGTACTTC
CASSVQGSNYEQYF
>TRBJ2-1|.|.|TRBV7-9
TGTGCCAACAACCTTGATGAGCAGTTCTTC
CANNLDEQFF
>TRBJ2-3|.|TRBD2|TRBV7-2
TGTGCCAGCAGCTTAGGGCGGGGGGGCGACACAGATACGCAGTATTTT
CASSLGRGGDTDTQYF
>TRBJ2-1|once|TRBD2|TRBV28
TGTGCCAGCAGTTTCCGTTTTAAGCGGGAGAGTGAGCAGTTCTTC
CASSFRFKRESEQFF